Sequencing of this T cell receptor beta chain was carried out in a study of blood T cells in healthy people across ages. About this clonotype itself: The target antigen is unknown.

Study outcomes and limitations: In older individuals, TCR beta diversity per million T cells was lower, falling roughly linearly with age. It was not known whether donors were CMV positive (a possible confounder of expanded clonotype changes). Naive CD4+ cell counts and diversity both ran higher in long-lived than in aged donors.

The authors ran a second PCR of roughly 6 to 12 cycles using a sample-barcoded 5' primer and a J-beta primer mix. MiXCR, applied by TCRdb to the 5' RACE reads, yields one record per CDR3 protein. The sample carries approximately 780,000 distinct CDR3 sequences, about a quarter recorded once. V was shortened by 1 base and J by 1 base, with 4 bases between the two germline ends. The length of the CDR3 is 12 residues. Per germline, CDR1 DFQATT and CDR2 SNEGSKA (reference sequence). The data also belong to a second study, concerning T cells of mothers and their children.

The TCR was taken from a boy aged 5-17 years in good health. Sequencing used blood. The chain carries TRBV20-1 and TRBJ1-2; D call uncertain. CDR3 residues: CSARVDNYGYTF. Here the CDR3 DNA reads TGCAGTGCTAGAGTAGATAACTATGGCTACACCTTC.